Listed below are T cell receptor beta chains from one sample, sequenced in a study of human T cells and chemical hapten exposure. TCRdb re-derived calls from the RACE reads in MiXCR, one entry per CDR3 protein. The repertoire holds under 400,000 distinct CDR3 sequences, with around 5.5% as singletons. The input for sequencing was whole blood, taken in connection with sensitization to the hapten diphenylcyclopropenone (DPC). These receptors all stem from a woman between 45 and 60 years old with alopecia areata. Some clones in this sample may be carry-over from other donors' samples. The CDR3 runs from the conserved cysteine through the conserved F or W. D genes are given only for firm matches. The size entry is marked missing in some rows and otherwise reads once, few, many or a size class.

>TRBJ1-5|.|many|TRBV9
TGTGCCAGCAGCGTAGATGGGGGTCATCAGCCCCAGCATTTT
CASSVDGGHQPQHF
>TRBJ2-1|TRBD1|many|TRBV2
TGTGCCAGCAGTGAAGGATGGACAGGAGATGAGCAGTTCTTC
CASSEGWTGDEQFF
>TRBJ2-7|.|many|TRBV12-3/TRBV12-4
TGTGCCAGCAGTTTGTCAGGGGCAAACGAGCAGTACTTC
CASSLSGANEQYF
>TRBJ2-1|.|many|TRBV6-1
TGTGCCAGCAGGGAGGGTGCCCGCGATGAGCAGTTCTTC
CASREGARDEQFF
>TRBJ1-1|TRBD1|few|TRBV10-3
TGTGCCATGGGACAGGCGAACACTGAAGCTTTCTTT
CAMGQANTEAFF
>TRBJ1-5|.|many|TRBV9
TGTGCCAGCAGCGTAGCAGCAGGCTTAGGTCAGCCCCAGCATTTT
CASSVAAGLGQPQHF
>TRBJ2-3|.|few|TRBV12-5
TGTGCTAGTGGTTTGGTACCTGGAGATACGCAGTATTTT
CASGLVPGDTQYF
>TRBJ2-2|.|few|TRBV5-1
TGCGCCAGCAGCCCCCGACACGGGCCCGGGGAGCTGTTTTTT
CASSPRHGPGELFF
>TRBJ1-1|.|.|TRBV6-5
TGTGCCAGCAGTTACGGCGGCGGGAGAATTGAAGCTTTCTTT
CASSYGGGRIEAFF
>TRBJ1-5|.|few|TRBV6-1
TGTGCCAGCAGTGAACGTCTTAGCAATCAGCCCCAGCATTTT
CASSERLSNQPQHF
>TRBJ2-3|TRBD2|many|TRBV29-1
TGCAGCGTTGGAAAGCGGGGAGACACAGATACGCAGTATTTT
CSVGKRGDTDTQYF
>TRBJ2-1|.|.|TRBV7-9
TGTGCCAGCAGCTTAGAACCGGCTAGACCGTTCTTC
CASSLEPARPFF
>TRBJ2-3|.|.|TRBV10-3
TGTGCCATCAGTGAGTTTCCCAAAGATACGCAGTATTTT
CAISEFPKDTQYF
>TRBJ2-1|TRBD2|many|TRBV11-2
TGTGCCAGCAGCAACCTAGCGGGAATTAGCTCCTACAATGAGCAGTTCTTC
CASSNLAGISSYNEQFF
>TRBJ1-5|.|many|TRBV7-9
TGTGCCAGCAGCTTATCGGCAGAGAATCAGCCCCAGCATTTT
CASSLSAENQPQHF